The rows below give T cell receptor beta chains drawn from one sample of a study of metastatic and nonmetastatic thyroid tumors. TCRdb reassembled clones from the PCR reads with MiXCR. This sample yields approximately 74,000 clones, of which 13% to 15% are seen a single time; about 6% belongs to the top ten. Sample: blood. The receptors originated from a male donor with papillary thyroid cancer or a benign thyroid nodule (not recorded which). Some clones in this sample may be carry-over from other donors' samples. Both conserved end residues are part of each CDR3. A D gene is named only where the DNA matches it firmly. Not all rows give a size; the values are once, few, many and, for expanded clones, a class.

v_call,clone_size,d_call,j_call,cdr3_nt,cdr3_aa
TRBV9,many,NA,TRBJ2-1,TGTGCCAGCAGCCCTCTAGGGACTTCCTACAATGAGCAGTTCTTC,CASSPLGTSYNEQFF
TRBV3-1,few,NA,TRBJ1-2,TGTGCCAGCAGCCCAGGGGACCGCCTATTGTATGGCTACACCTTC,CASSPGDRLLYGYTF
TRBV6-1,many,NA,TRBJ2-3,TGTGCCAGCAGTTTGGGCGGGACCCGCGCAGATACGCAGTATTTT,CASSLGGTRADTQYF
TRBV7-8,many,TRBD1,TRBJ1-1,TGTGCCAGCAGCTTGGGACAGGAGAACACTGAAGCTTTCTTT,CASSLGQENTEAFF
TRBV5-4,once,TRBD2,TRBJ2-3,TGTGCCAGCAGCTTAAAGACTAGCGGTTACACAGATACGCAGTATTTT,CASSLKTSGYTDTQYF
TRBV18,many,NA,TRBJ2-2,TGTGCCAGCTCACCGAACACCGGGGAGCTGTTTTTT,CASSPNTGELFF
TRBV20-1,NA,TRBD2,TRBJ2-7,TGCAGAGTGGGACTAGTGGGATACCCCACCTACGAGCAGTACTTC,CRVGLVGYPTYEQYF
TRBV28,many,NA,TRBJ2-7,TGTGCCAGCCAGTTCAACTACGAGCAGTACTTC,CASQFNYEQYF
TRBV5-1,NA,TRBD2,TRBJ2-1,TGCGCCAGCAGCACACTAGCGGGCAATGGGCAGTTCTTC,CASSTLAGNGQFF
TRBV7-3,NA,NA,TRBJ1-5,TGTGCCAGCAGCTACACTTCCGGTCAGCCCCAGCATTTT,CASSYTSGQPQHF
TRBV7-6,many,NA,TRBJ2-2,TGTGCCAGCAGCTTAGCCCCGACAGGGAACACCGGGGAGCTGTTTTTT,CASSLAPTGNTGELFF
TRBV4-2,many,NA,TRBJ2-1,TGTGCCAGCAGCCAAGACCGGGACCCGAACAATGAGCAGTTCTTC,CASSQDRDPNNEQFF
TRBV7-2,many,TRBD2,TRBJ2-3,TGTGCCAGCAGCACCTACCTAGCGGGAGGTACAGATACGCAGTATTTT,CASSTYLAGGTDTQYF
TRBV29-1,many,NA,TRBJ1-1,TGCAGCGTTGAGGGGCCCAACTTAGGGTGGACCATGAACACTGAAGCTTTCTTT,CSVEGPNLGWTMNTEAFF
TRBV2,NA,NA,TRBJ2-2,TGTGCCAGCCGAGGACAGGGAGGGACCGGGGAGCTGTTTTTC,CASRGQGGTGELFF
TRBV20-1,many,NA,TRBJ2-1,TGCAGTGCCTACCCCCGGGACCTCACCTACAATGAGCAGTTCTTC,CSAYPRDLTYNEQFF
TRBV20-1,many,TRBD2,TRBJ2-1,TGCAGTGCCCCAGGAGCGGGAGATATGTACAATGAGCAGTTCTTC,CSAPGAGDMYNEQFF
TRBV6-2/TRBV6-3,NA,NA,TRBJ2-2,TGTGCCAGCAGTTTTTGGCGGCTTAGTCATACCGGTGAGCTGTTTTTT,CASSFWRLSHTGELFF
TRBV11-1,NA,NA,TRBJ2-6,TGTGCCAGCATCGATCTTCTGCGCTCCGGGGCCAACGTCCTGACTTTC,CASIDLLRSGANVLTF
TRBV24-1,many,NA,TRBJ2-4,TGTGCCACCAGCCCCGGGCCTGACTTAAACATTCAGTACTTC,CATSPGPDLNIQYF
TRBV20-1,many,NA,TRBJ1-5,TGCAGTGCAAGCCGGGACGGCCATAGCAATCAGCCCCAGCATTTT,CSASRDGHSNQPQHF
TRBV28,few,NA,TRBJ2-7,TGTGCCAGCAGCCCCGGGCTGCTCTCGAGCTCCTACGAGCAGTACTTC,CASSPGLLSSSYEQYF
TRBV19,many,NA,TRBJ2-7,TGTGCCAGTAGCTCGACTCGTGGGGCGTATACGGGCTACGAGCAGTACTTC,CASSSTRGAYTGYEQYF
TRBV19,NA,NA,TRBJ2-1,TGTGCCAGTAGTGCGTCCTCCGGGTGTACTACCTACAATGAGCAGTTCTTC,CASSASSGCTTYNEQFF
TRBV5-8,many,NA,TRBJ1-1,TGTGCCAGCGACTCGGGGCAGGGAGTGAACACTGAAGCTTTCTTT,CASDSGQGVNTEAFF
TRBV11-3,many,TRBD2,TRBJ2-1,TGTGCCAGCAGCTTACACCTAGCGGTAAATGAGCAGTTCTTC,CASSLHLAVNEQFF
TRBV27,many,TRBD1,TRBJ2-5,TGTGCCAGCAGTTTATTAGGGGGACAGGGAAGCGAGACCCAGTACTTC,CASSLLGGQGSETQYF
TRBV12-3/TRBV12-4,medium-sized,TRBD2,TRBJ2-3,TGTGCCAGCAGTTTTAGCCCGGGACTAGCGGGACAAGATACGCAGTATTTT,CASSFSPGLAGQDTQYF
TRBV12-3/TRBV12-4,many,NA,TRBJ2-1,TGTGCCAGCAGGCAATATATCGGGGGAAATGAGCAGTTCTTC,CASRQYIGGNEQFF
TRBV20-1,many,NA,TRBJ1-3,TGCAGTGCCAAGCCCACAGTTCTCCCTGGAAACACCATATATTTT,CSAKPTVLPGNTIYF
TRBV11-2,few,TRBD2,TRBJ2-4,TGTGCCAGCAGCTTAGAGCCCGGGACTAGCGCCCGAGGGTCAAACATTCAGTACTTC,CASSLEPGTSARGSNIQYF
TRBV7-7,many,NA,TRBJ2-2,TGTGCAAGCAGCTTATCAGGGGCGAGCACCGGGGAGCTGTTTTTT,CASSLSGASTGELFF